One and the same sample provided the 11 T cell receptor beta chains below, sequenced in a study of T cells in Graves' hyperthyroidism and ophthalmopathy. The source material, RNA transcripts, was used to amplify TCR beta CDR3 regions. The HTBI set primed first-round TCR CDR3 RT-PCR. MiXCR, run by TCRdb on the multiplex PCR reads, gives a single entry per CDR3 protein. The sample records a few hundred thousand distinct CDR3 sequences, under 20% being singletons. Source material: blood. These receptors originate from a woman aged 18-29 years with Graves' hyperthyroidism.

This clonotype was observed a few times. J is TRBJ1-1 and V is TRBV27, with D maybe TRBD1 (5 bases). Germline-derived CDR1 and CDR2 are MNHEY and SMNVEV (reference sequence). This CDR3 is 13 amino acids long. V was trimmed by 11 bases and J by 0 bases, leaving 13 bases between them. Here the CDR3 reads CASQGTLNTEAFF. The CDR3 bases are TGTGCCTCCCAAGGGACCTTGAACACTGAAGCTTTCTTT.

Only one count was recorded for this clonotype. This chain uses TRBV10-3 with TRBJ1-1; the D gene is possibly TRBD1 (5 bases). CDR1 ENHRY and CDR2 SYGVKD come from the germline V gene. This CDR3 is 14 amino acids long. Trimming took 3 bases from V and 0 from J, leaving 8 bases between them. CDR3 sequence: CAISDGALNTEAFF. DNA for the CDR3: TGTGCCATCAGTGACGGGGCTCTGAACACTGAAGCTTTCTTT.

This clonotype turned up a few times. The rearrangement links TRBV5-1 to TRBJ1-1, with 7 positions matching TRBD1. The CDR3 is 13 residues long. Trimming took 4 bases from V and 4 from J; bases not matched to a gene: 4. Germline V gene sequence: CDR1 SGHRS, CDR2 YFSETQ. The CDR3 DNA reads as TGCGCCAGCAGCCCAGGGGGGTCCACTGAAGCTTTCTTT. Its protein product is CASSPGGSTEAFF.

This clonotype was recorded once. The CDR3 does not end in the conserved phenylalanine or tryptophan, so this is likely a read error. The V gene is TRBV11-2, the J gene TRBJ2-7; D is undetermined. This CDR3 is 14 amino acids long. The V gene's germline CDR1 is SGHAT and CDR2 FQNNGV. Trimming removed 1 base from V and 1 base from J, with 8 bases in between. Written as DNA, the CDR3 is TGTGCCAGCAGCTTAGTAATTCCATCCTACGAGCAGTACTAC. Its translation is CASSLVIPSYEQYY.

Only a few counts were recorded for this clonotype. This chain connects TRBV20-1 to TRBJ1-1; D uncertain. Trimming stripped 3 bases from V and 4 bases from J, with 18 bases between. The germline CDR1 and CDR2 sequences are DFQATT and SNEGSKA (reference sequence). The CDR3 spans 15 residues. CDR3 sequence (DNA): TGCAGTGCTAGTGCCCCAGGAGCGCAGGCCACTGAAGCTTTCTTT. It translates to CSASAPGAQATEAFF.

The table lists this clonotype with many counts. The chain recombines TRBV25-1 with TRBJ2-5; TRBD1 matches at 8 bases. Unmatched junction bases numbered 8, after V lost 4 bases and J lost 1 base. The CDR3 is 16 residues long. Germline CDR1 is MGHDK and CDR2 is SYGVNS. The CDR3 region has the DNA TGTGCCAGCAGTGCCCCGACAGGGGTCCTCCAAGAGACCCAGTACTTC. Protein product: CASSAPTGVLQETQYF.

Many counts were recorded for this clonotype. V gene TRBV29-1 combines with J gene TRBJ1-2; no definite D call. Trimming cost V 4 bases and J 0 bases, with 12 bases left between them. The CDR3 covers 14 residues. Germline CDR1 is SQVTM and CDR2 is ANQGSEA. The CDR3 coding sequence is TGCAGCGTTGTCGGGTTGGCTTCTAACTATGGCTACACCTTC. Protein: CSVVGLASNYGYTF.

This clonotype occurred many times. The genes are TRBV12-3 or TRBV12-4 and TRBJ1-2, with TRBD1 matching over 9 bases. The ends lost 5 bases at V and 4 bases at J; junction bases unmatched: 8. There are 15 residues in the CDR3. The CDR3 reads CASSLRTGALYGYTF. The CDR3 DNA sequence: TGTGCCAGCAGTCTGCGGACAGGGGCCCTCTATGGCTACACCTTC.

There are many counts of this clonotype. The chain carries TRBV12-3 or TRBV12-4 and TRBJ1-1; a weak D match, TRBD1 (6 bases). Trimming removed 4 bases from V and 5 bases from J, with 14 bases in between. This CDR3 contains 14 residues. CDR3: CASSWGQGGTEAFF. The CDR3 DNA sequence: TGTGCCAGCAGTTGGGGGCAGGGAGGGACTGAAGCTTTCTTT.

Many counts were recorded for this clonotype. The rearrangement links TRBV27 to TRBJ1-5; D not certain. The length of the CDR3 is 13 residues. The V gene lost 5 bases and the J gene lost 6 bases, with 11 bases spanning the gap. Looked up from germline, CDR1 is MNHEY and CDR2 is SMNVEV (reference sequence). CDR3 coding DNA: TGTGCCAGCAGTAAGTGGGTTGCTCAGCCCCAGCATTTT. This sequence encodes CASSKWVAQPQHF.

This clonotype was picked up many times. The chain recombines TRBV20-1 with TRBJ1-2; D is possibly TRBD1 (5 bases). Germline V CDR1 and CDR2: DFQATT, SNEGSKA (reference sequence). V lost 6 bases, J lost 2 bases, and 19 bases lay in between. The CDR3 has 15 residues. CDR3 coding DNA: TGCAGTGCCCCAAGGGTGACAGCCGAGAACTATGGCTACACCTTC. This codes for CSAPRVTAENYGYTF.